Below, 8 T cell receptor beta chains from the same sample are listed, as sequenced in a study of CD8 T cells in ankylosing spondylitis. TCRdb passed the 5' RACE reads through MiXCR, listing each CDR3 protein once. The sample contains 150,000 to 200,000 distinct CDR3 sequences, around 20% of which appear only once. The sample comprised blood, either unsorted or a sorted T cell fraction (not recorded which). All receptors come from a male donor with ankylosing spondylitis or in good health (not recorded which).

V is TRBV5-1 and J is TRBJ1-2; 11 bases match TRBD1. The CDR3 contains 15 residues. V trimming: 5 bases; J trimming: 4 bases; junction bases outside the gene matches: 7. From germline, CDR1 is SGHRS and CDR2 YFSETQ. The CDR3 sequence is CASRSGQGAGYGYTF. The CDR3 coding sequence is TGCGCCAGCAGATCTGGACAGGGGGCCGGCTATGGCTACACCTTC. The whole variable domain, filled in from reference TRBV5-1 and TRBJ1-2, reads KAGVTQTPRYLIKTRGQQVTLSCSPISGHRSVSWYQQTPGQGLQFLFEYFSETQRNKGNFPGRFSGRQFSNSRSEMNVSTLELGDSALYLCASRSGQGAGYGYTFGSGTRLTVV.

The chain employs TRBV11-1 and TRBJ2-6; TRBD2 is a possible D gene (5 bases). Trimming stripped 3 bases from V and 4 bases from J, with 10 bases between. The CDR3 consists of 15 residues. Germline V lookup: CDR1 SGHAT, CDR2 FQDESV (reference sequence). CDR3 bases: TGTGCCAGCAGCTTTCCGGGGTCAGGGGCCAACGTCCTGACTTTC. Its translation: CASSFPGSGANVLTF. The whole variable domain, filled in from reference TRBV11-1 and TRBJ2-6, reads EAEVAQSPRYKITEKSQAVAFWCDPISGHATLYWYRQILGQGPELLVQFQDESVVDDSQLPKDRFSAERLKGVDSTLKIQPAELGDSAMYLCASSFPGSGANVLTFGAGSRLTVL.

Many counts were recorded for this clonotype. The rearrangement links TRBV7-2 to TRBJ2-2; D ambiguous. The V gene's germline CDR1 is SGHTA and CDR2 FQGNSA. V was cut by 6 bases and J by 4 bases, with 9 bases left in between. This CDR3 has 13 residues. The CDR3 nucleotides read TGTGCCAGCAGACCCAGTACCACCGGGGAGCTGTTTTTT. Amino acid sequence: CASRPSTTGELFF. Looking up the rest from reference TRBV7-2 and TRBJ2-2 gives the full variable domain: GAGVSQSPSNKVTEKGKDVELRCDPISGHTALYWYRQSLGQGLEFLIYFQGNSAPDKSGLPSDRFSAERTGGSVSTLTIQRTQQEDSAVYLCASRPSTTGELFFGEGSRLTVL.

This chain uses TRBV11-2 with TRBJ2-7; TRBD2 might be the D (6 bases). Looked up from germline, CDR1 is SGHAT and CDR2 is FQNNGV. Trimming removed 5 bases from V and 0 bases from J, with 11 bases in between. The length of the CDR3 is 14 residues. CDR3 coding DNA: TGTGCCAGCAGCCCGGCGACTAGCTCCTACGAGCAGTACTTC. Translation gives CASSPATSSYEQYF.

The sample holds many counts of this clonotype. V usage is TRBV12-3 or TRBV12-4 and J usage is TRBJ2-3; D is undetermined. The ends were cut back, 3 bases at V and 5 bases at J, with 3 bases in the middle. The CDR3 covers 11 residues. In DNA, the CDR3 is TGTGCCAGCAGTTTTCAAGATACGCAGTATTTT. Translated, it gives CASSFQDTQYF.

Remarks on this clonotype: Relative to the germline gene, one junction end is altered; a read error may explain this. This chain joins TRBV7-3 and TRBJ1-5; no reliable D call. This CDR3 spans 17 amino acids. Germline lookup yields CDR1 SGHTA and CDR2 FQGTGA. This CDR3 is CASSLDRAPYSNRPQHF. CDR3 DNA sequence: TGTGCCAGCAGCTTAGATAGGGCACCTTATAGCAATCGGCCCCAGCATTTT.

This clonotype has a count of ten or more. In DNA form, the CDR3 reads TGCGCCAGCCGCAAGGATGGGGGCGGTGAGACCCAGTACTTC. It translates to CASRKDGGGETQYF. The V and J genes are TRBV10-2 and TRBJ2-5, with D tentatively TRBD1 (6 bases). CDR1 is WSHSY and CDR2 is SAAADI in the germline V gene. V was trimmed by 8 bases and J by 5 bases, leaving 18 bases between them. CDR3 length equals 14 residues.

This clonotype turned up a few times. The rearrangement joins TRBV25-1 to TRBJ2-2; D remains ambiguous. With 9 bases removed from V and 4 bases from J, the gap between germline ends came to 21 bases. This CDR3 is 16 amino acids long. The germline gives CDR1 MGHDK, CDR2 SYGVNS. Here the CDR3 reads CASAHNSGQFTGELFF. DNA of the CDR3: TGTGCCAGTGCCCACAACAGTGGCCAATTCACCGGGGAGCTGTTTTTT.